The next 12 T cell receptor beta chains were all read from a single sample in a study of beta chain features in type 1 diabetes. Expressed TCRB transcripts were sequenced, since all the RNA that had been isolated was reverse transcribed. Profiling relied on immunoSEQ multiplex PCR, and the TCRdb table lists in-frame clones only, not all of them. Among roughly 450,000 clones listed, approximately 14% were seen once. The sample was naive CD4+ T cells from blood. The source is a man aged 25 to 40 in good health.

This clone has a handful of counts. This chain links TRBV5-6 with TRBJ1-2; D perhaps matches TRBD1 (5 bases). This CDR3 is built from 14 residues. Germline CDR1 reads SGHDT; CDR2 reads YYEEEE. With 2 bases removed from V and 1 base from J, the gap between germline ends came to 9 bases. The CDR3: CASSLRGVNYGYTF. The CDR3 DNA reads as TGTGCCAGCAGCTTACGAGGGGTTAACTATGGCTACACCTTC. The full variable domain, with the rest looked up from reference TRBV5-6 and TRBJ1-2, is DAGVTQSPTHLIKTRGQQVTLRCSPKSGHDTVSWYQQALGQGPQFIFQYYEEEERQRGNFPDRFSGHQFPNYSSELNVNALLLGDSALYLCASSLRGVNYGYTFGSGTRLTVV.

This clone turned up a few times. The chain joins TRBV14 to TRBJ1-2; D not certain. Germline loops: CDR1 SGHDN, CDR2 FVKESK. The CDR3 loop spans 12 amino acids. V lost 4 bases, J lost 5 bases, and 8 bases lay in between. In DNA form, the CDR3 reads TGTGCCAGCAGCCCCGGACGGTATGGCTACACCTTC. Amino acids: CASSPGRYGYTF.

This clone was seen a handful of times. CDR3: CATSQGPGELFF. As DNA, the CDR3 is TGTGCCACCAGCCAGGGGCCCGGGGAGCTGTTTTTT. J is TRBJ2-2 and V is TRBV15; D perhaps matches TRBD1 (6 bases). CDR3 size: 12 residues. The germline gives CDR1 LNHNV, CDR2 YYDKDF (reference sequence). Deletions cut 5 bases from V and 6 bases from J, with 7 bases between.

The chain uses TRBV21-1 and TRBJ1-5. TRBV21-1 is flagged as a pseudogene. This CDR3 has 13 amino acids. The CDR3 bases are TGTGCCAGCAGCAAAGCCGAAAAGCAGCCCCAGCATTTT. This codes for CASSKAEKQPQHF.

The chain links TRBV15 to TRBJ2-7; TRBD1 is a possible D gene (6 bases). Germline V gives CDR1 LNHNV, CDR2 YYDKDF (reference sequence). CDR3 length: 14 residues. With 5 bases removed from V and 2 bases from J, the gap between germline ends came to 13 bases. The CDR3 sequence: CATSPDSGPYEQYV. In DNA form, the CDR3 reads TGTGCCACCAGCCCGGACAGTGGACCCTACGAGCAGTACGTC.

Comment on this clone: Other DNA sequences in the sample encode the same CDR3. V usage is TRBV30 and J usage is TRBJ2-1; D is undetermined. Germline values: CDR1 GTSNPN, CDR2 SVGIG (reference sequence). The CDR3 has 11 residues. Trimming left V 2 bases short and J 9 bases short, with 8 bases between. DNA for the CDR3: TGTGCCTGGAGTTTTGGTTCTGAGCAGTTCTTC. Amino acids: CAWSFGSEQFF.

The CDR3 sequence: CASSLAGGAGYEQYF. CDR3 nucleotide sequence: TGTGCCAGCAGCTTAGCGGGGGGCGCCGGCTACGAGCAGTACTTC. This rearrangement joins TRBV7-7 to TRBJ2-7, with D tentatively TRBD1 or TRBD2 (6 bases each). Germline V gene lookup returns CDR1 SSHAT and CDR2 FNYEAQ (reference sequence). This CDR3 spans 15 amino acids. Between the trimmed V and J ends, which lost 0 bases and 3 bases, there was a span of 12 bases.

This clone was found a few times. J is TRBJ2-1 and V is TRBV10-2, with 9 nucleotides matching TRBD1. The CDR3 is 14 residues long. CDR1 WSHSY and CDR2 SAAADI come from the germline V gene. V was pared by 3 bases and J by 7 bases, with 4 bases of the junction left unmatched. The CDR3 spells CASSEQGAANEQFF. Here the CDR3 DNA reads TGCGCCAGCAGTGAACAGGGGGCGGCGAATGAGCAGTTCTTC.

V gene TRBV9 combines with J gene TRBJ2-7; 8 nucleotides align to TRBD1. Trimming at V came to 4 bases and at J to 6 bases, leaving 9 bases not matched to a gene. CDR3 size: 14 residues. Germline CDR1 reads SGDLS; CDR2 reads YYNGEE. In DNA form, the CDR3 reads TGTGCCAGCAGCTTCGAGGACAGGGTCGGCGAGCAGTACTTC. Amino acid sequence: CASSFEDRVGEQYF.

The gene calls are TRBV6-5 and TRBJ2-7, with 7 positions matching TRBD2. V was pared by 4 bases and J by 4 bases, with 1 base of the junction left unmatched. Germline V lookup: CDR1 MNHEY, CDR2 SVGAGI. This CDR3 is 12 amino acids long. CDR3 coding DNA: TGTGCCAGCAGTTTGGGGGGGTACGAGCAGTACTTC. As protein: CASSLGGYEQYF.

This clone was observed a few times. The V and J genes are TRBV19 and TRBJ2-1, with 7 bases identical to TRBD2. V lost 3 bases to trimming and J lost 2 bases; unmatched junction nucleotides: 4. The CDR3 has 15 amino acids. CDR1 and CDR2 (germline): LNHDA, SQIVND (reference sequence). The CDR3 bases are TGTGCCAGTAGTATTACTAGCGACACCTACAATGAGCAGTTCTTC. This gives the protein CASSITSDTYNEQFF. Together with reference TRBV19 and TRBJ2-1, the CDR3 gives the full variable domain: DGGITQSPKYLFRKEGQNVTLSCEQNLNHDAMYWYRQDPGQGLRLIYYSQIVNDFQKGDIAEGYSVSREKKESFPLTVTSAQKNPTAFYLCASSITSDTYNEQFFGPGTRLTVL.

This clone was recorded a few times. A junction boundary mismatches the germline segment, possibly from a read error. The gene calls are TRBV9 and TRBJ2-2, with TRBD1 matching 7 bases. Germline V gene data show CDR1 as SGDLS and CDR2 as YYNGEE. The CDR3 consists of 15 residues. CDR3 residues: CASSAGTAHTAELFF. CDR3 coding DNA: TGTGCCAGCAGCGCCGGGACAGCCCACACCGCGGAGCTGTTTTTT.